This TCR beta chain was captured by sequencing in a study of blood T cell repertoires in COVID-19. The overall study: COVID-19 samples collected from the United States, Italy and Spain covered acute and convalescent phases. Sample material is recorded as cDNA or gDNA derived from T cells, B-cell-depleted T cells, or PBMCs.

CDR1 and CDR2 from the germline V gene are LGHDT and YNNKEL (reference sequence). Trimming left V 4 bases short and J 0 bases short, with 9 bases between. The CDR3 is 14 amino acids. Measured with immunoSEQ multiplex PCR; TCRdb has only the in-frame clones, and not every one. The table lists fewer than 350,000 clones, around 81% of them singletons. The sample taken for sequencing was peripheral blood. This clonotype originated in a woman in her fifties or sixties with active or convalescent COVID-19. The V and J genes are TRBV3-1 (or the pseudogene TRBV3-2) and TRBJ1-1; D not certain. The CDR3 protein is CASSPIQMNTEAFF. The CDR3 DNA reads TGTGCCAGCAGCCCAATTCAAATGAACACTGAAGCTTTCTTT.